The 5 T cell receptor beta chains in this list originate from one sample, sequenced in a study of blood T cells in healthy people across ages. Alongside a J-beta primer mix, a sample-barcoded 5' primer served in a second PCR lasting about 7 to 11 cycles. In TCRdb, the 5' RACE reads were re-called with MiXCR into one record per CDR3 protein. The table lists hundreds of thousands of distinct CDR3 sequences, 20% to 25% of them singletons. The same sample was also studied in work on T cells of mothers and their children.

Material: blood. The receptors were sampled from a boy aged 5-17 years in good health.

A few counts support this clonotype. In DNA form, the CDR3 reads TGTGCCAGCAGGACGGGGCAGAGGGGTGATACGCAGTATTTT. Protein product: CASRTGQRGDTQYF. The chain couples TRBV6-1 to TRBJ2-3; either TRBD1 or TRBD2 may fit D (5 bases each). This CDR3 spans 14 amino acids. Deletions cut 6 bases from V and 6 bases from J, with 16 bases between. From germline, CDR1 is MNHNS and CDR2 SASEGT.

This clonotype was recorded a few times. The genes are TRBV5-6 and TRBJ2-7, with unresolved D. CDR3 length: 13 residues. The V and J ends lost 2 bases and 6 bases respectively, with 12 bases between them. Germline V gene lookup returns CDR1 SGHDT and CDR2 YYEEEE. This CDR3 is CASSFPFWGEQYF. For the CDR3, the DNA is TGTGCCAGCAGCTTCCCCTTCTGGGGCGAGCAGTACTTC.

The chain combines TRBV7-2 with TRBJ2-2; 7 bases fit TRBD2. CDR1 is SGHTA and CDR2 is FQGNSA in the germline V gene. The length of the CDR3 is 15 residues. Trimming cost V 8 bases and J 4 bases; bases outside gene matches: 10. The CDR3, as DNA: TGTGCCAGCTCTCGGCGGGGGTTTAGCACCGGGGAGCTGTTTTTT. Protein sequence: CASSRRGFSTGELFF.

This clonotype turned up a few times. The rearrangement uses TRBV7-9 and TRBJ2-5; D not certain. Trimming took off 5 bases at V and 5 bases at J, with 15 bases between the two ends. The CDR3 length is 14 residues. The germline CDR1 and CDR2 sequences are SEHNR and FQNEAQ (reference sequence). The CDR3 is CASSRTPQTETQYF. The CDR3 DNA sequence: TGTGCCAGCAGCCGGACCCCACAGACTGAGACCCAGTACTTC.

This chain joins TRBV7-2 and TRBJ2-7; D is perhaps TRBD1 (7 bases). Germline values: CDR1 SGHTA, CDR2 FQGNSA. This CDR3 spans 16 amino acids. Trimming shortened V by 5 bases and J by 2 bases, and 19 bases separated the two germline ends. CDR3 loop: CTSSRLARGPPYEQYF. The CDR3 DNA sequence: TGTACCAGCAGCCGCCTAGCGAGGGGGCCCCCCTACGAGCAGTACTTC.